These T cell receptor beta chains were read from a single sample in a study of CD8 T cells in ankylosing spondylitis. Each CDR3 protein is one row after TCRdb ran MiXCR on the 5' RACE reads. The sample has some 150,000 distinct CDR3 sequences; around 42% are singletons. The specimen was synovial fluid, either unsorted or a sorted T cell fraction (not recorded which). The origin of the receptors is a male donor with ankylosing spondylitis. Both conserved end residues are trimmed from each CDR3. D genes are given only for firm matches.

D,V,J,CDR3
-,TRBV27,TRBJ2-7,ASSLWPAYEQY
TRBD2,TRBV7-9,TRBJ2-7,ASMGGTGSYEQY
TRBD2,TRBV20-1,TRBJ2-7,SARERGGIYEQY
-,TRBV5-1,TRBJ1-4,ANLRPVANEKLF
-,TRBV12-3/TRBV12-4,TRBJ1-1,ASSLAWERTEAF
-,TRBV30,TRBJ2-2,AWGPSTGELF
-,TRBV10-2,TRBJ1-2,ASTRGGYGYT
TRBD2,TRBV20-1,TRBJ2-1,SARDPGLAGGSSYNEQF
TRBD1,TRBV6-2/TRBV6-3,TRBJ2-7,ASSTGESYEQY
-,TRBV12-3/TRBV12-4,TRBJ2-1,AISSSQFSYNEQF
-,TRBV25-1,TRBJ1-1,ASRSRWGSHTEAF
-,TRBV27,TRBJ2-1,ASSPLVQAVGNEQF
-,TRBV20-1,TRBJ2-5,SARGVYQETQY
TRBD1,TRBV5-4,TRBJ1-6,ASSLDGTGASKWSSYNSPLH
-,TRBV28,TRBJ2-7,ASSLWRVYEQY
-,TRBV2,TRBJ2-7,ASGGTSYEQY
TRBD1,TRBV15,TRBJ1-2,ATSRGQGADGYT
TRBD2,TRBV6-1,TRBJ2-2,ASSEKAGAAGELF
-,TRBV6-5,TRBJ2-1,ASSWGAAAYNEQF
-,TRBV4-2,TRBJ2-7,ASSQGAVAGHYEQY
TRBD1,TRBV5-6,TRBJ1-3,ASSSITWDRPPGNTIY
-,TRBV10-3,TRBJ2-3,AISTRVDPDTQY
TRBD1,TRBV20-1,TRBJ2-7,SARYGTGDFTTYEGQY
TRBD2,TRBV19,TRBJ2-2,ASSQYGGATGELF
-,TRBV28,TRBJ1-2,ASSPTRDGGYT
TRBD1,TRBV6-2/TRBV6-3,TRBJ2-2,ASSDRGDTGELF
-,TRBV24-1,TRBJ2-1,ATSDLPTGTYNEQF
TRBD2,TRBV24-1,TRBJ2-1,ATARGSGRDRNEQF
-,TRBV24-1,TRBJ2-1,ATSDPGTGDEQF
TRBD1,TRBV6-6,TRBJ2-1,ASSHLTGLQF
TRBD1,TRBV7-6,TRBJ2-7,ASSFSEGAIYEQY
-,TRBV12-3/TRBV12-4,TRBJ2-2,ASSSDYLNTGELF
-,TRBV7-9,TRBJ1-3,ASSLDWSDSGNTIY
-,TRBV15,TRBJ1-6,ATSRDGGVFSPLH
-,TRBV12-3/TRBV12-4,TRBJ2-1,ASSYTPNEQF
-,TRBV12-3/TRBV12-4,TRBJ2-1,ASSEWFFLDEQF
-,TRBV4-1,TRBJ1-1,ASSHLRDMNTEAF
-,TRBV12-3/TRBV12-4,TRBJ2-3,ASSSAWPGTDTQY
-,TRBV5-1,TRBJ1-1,ASSHHRVRGAEAF
TRBD2,TRBV29-1,TRBJ2-1,SVGGRWSYNEQF
-,TRBV11-1,TRBJ2-1,ASSGMDNRKQF
-,TRBV20-1,TRBJ2-5,SARSLERIEETQY
TRBD1,TRBV5-1,TRBJ1-1,ASSLRDRGYTEAF
-,TRBV13,TRBJ2-5,ASSLVFPGRGETQY
-,TRBV11-2,TRBJ2-7,ASSFRVGTNRKWAGEQY
-,TRBV3-1,TRBJ1-5,ASSQDLLPTGQPQH
TRBD2,TRBV11-2,TRBJ2-1,ASSLDTWGGSYNEQF
-,TRBV12-3/TRBV12-4,TRBJ1-3,ASSSRPSGNTIY
-,TRBV6-5,TRBJ2-1,ASSYSTLESYNEQF